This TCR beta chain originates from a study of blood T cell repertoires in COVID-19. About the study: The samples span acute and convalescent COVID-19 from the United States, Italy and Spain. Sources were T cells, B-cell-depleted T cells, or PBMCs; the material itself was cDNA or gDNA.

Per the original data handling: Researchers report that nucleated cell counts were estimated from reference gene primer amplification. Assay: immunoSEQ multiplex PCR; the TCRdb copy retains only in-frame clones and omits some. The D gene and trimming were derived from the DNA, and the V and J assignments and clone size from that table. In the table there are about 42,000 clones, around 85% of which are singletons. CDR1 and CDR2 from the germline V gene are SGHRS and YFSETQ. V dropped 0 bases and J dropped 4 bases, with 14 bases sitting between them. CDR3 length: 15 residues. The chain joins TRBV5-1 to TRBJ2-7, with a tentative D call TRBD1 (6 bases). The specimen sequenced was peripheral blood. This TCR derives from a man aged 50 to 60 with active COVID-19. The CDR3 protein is CASSLAGRGFYEQYF. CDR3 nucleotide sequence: TGCGCCAGCAGCTTGGCGGGCAGGGGTTTTTACGAGCAGTACTTC.